A single sample gave rise to the 21 T cell receptor beta chains below, sequenced in a study of immune evolution from preneoplasia to lung adenocarcinoma. Profiled with immunoSEQ multiplex PCR; TCRdb holds only in-frame clones, not every one. This sample has approximately 10,000 clones, with roughly 77% found just once. The sequenced sample was FFPE minimally invasive lung adenocarcinoma tissue. These receptors were taken from a donor of 70 years or more with lung adenocarcinoma.

This chain joins TRBV27 and TRBJ2-7, with 7 positions matching TRBD2. V dropped 0 bases and J dropped 3; count of bases not matched to a gene: 8. Germline lookup yields CDR1 MNHEY and CDR2 SMNVEV (reference sequence). The CDR3 runs to 16 residues. The CDR3 bases are TGTGCCAGCAGTTTATCGGCGGCAGCGGGAAGCTACGAGCAGTACTTC. Residues: CASSLSAAAGSYEQYF.

The genes are TRBV30 and TRBJ2-1; 10 bases are shared with TRBD2. J was trimmed by 9 bases and V by 0 bases; bases with no gene match: 5. Germline-derived CDR1 and CDR2 are GTSNPN and SVGIG (reference sequence). This CDR3 has 14 residues. For the CDR3, the DNA is TGTGCCTGGAGTGTACGAGTAGCGGGAGGTGAGCAGTTCTTC. Protein product: CAWSVRVAGGEQFF.

The V and J genes are TRBV5-6 and TRBJ2-1; D is uncertain. The CDR3 loop spans 14 amino acids. Trimming took 3 bases from V and 6 from J, leaving 13 bases between them. Germline V lookup: CDR1 SGHDT, CDR2 YYEEEE. The CDR3 region is CASSSGANTNEQFF. The CDR3 region has the DNA TGTGCCAGCAGCTCTGGAGCTAATACCAATGAGCAGTTCTTC.

J is TRBJ2-3 and V is TRBV11-3; TRBD2 aligns across 12 bases. Germline CDR1 and CDR2: SGHNT and YENEEA. The CDR3 has 17 amino acids. V was pared by 8 bases and J by 5 bases, with 14 bases of the junction left unmatched. The CDR3 region has the DNA TGTGCCAGCTCGTACGCAAGGACTAGCGGGATGGGAGATACGCAGTATTTT. Translating it yields CASSYARTSGMGDTQYF.

The chain carries TRBV19 and TRBJ2-3; D call uncertain. This CDR3 is 12 amino acids long. Germline CDR1 LNHDA, CDR2 SQIVND (reference sequence). Trimming cost V 5 bases and J 6 bases, with 9 bases left between them. This chain's CDR3 is CASSALSDTQYF. CDR3 nucleotide sequence: TGTGCCAGTAGTGCCCTGTCGGATACGCAGTATTTT.

J is TRBJ2-5 and V is TRBV5-1; the match to TRBD1 covers 7 bases. This CDR3 spans 14 amino acids. Germline V gene lookup returns CDR1 SGHRS and CDR2 YFSETQ. The trim removed 2 bases at V and 4 bases at J, leaving 5 bases unmatched. The CDR3 sequence is CASSFRDRTETQYF. CDR3 coding DNA: TGCGCCAGCAGCTTCCGGGACAGAACAGAGACCCAGTACTTC.

V gene TRBV28 combines with J gene TRBJ1-1, with a possible D match to TRBD1 (6 bases). CDR1 is MDHEN, CDR2 SYDVKM, per germline. The CDR3 totals 16 residues. Between the trimmed V and J ends, which lost 5 bases and 4 bases, there was a span of 20 bases. CDR3 DNA: TGTGCCAGCAGTCCCCCCAGGGGTTCCCAGGGCACTGAAGCTTTCTTT. Translated, it gives CASSPPRGSQGTEAFF.

This chain connects TRBV5-1 to TRBJ2-1; 8 bases line up with TRBD2. The CDR3 covers 15 residues. V trimming: 1 base; J trimming: 3 bases; junction bases outside the gene matches: 3. Germline values: CDR1 SGHRS, CDR2 YFSETQ. The DNA for the CDR3 is TGCGCCAGCAGCTTGTCAAGCGGGAGCTACAATGAGCAGTTCTTC. Its protein product is CASSLSSGSYNEQFF.

About this clone itself: One end of the junction does not line up with germline, which may come from a read error. Additional DNA sequences in this sample encode the identical CDR3. The V call is TRBV9, the J call TRBJ2-7; 9 bases align to TRBD2. The CDR3 extends over 15 amino acids. Germline V gives CDR1 SGDLS, CDR2 YYNGEE. CDR3 sequence (DNA): TGTGCCAGTAGCGCGCCCGGACTAGCGAGCAACGAGCAGTACTTC. Its protein product is CASSAPGLASNEQYF.

The chain employs TRBV28 and TRBJ2-3; 10 nucleotides match TRBD2. The CDR3 sequence is 17 residues long. The V gene's germline CDR1 is MDHEN and CDR2 SYDVKM. V lost 5 bases and J lost 3; bases outside the gene matches: 11. This chain's CDR3 is CASSPPGAGGPTDTQYF. CDR3 DNA: TGTGCCAGCAGTCCTCCCGGAGCGGGAGGGCCAACAGATACGCAGTATTTT.

CDR3 DNA: TGTGCCAGCAGCTTAGTAAGCCTACGCGAGCAGTTCTTC. This gives the protein CASSLVSLREQFF. This chain uses TRBV11-2 with TRBJ2-1; no firm D call. V shed 1 base and J shed 10 bases, with 11 bases lying between them. The CDR3 is 13 residues long. CDR1 SGHAT and CDR2 FQNNGV come from the germline V gene.

The CDR3 nucleotides read TGCGCCAGCAGCTTGGGCGGGGGGAGCTCTGGGGCCAACGTCCTGACTTTC. Translated: CASSLGGGSSGANVLTF. The gene calls are TRBV5-1 and TRBJ2-6; TRBD2 aligns across 8 bases. This CDR3 has 17 residues. Per the germline V gene, CDR1 is SGHRS and CDR2 is YFSETQ. With 0 bases clipped from V and 0 bases from J, the junction kept 2 bases outside the gene matches.

The rearrangement links TRBV19 to TRBJ2-7, with 7 bases matching TRBD2. Germline V CDR1 and CDR2: LNHDA, SQIVND (reference sequence). CDR3 length: 14 amino acids. The V and J ends lost 3 bases and 3 bases, in that order; junction bases with no gene match: 5. The CDR3 is CASSIGGRLYEQYF. The CDR3 region has the DNA TGTGCCAGTAGTATCGGCGGGAGACTCTACGAGCAGTACTTC.

This chain links TRBV7-8 with TRBJ1-1, with TRBD1 as a possible D gene (6 bases). The CDR3 loop spans 15 amino acids. Between the trimmed V and J ends, which lost 1 base and 6 bases, there was a span of 15 bases. The germline gives CDR1 SGHVS, CDR2 FQNEAQ. The CDR3 DNA sequence: TGTGCCAGCAGCTTAGAACAGGGTTTTAAGGCTGAAGCTTTCTTT. Protein sequence: CASSLEQGFKAEAFF.

A word on this clone: Different DNA sequences within this sample yield the same CDR3. This chain uses TRBV7-3 with TRBJ2-1, with D unresolved. V was pared by 1 base and J by 0 bases, with 7 bases between. The CDR3 totals 15 residues. Germline CDR1 reads SGHTA; CDR2 reads FQGTGA. CDR3 nucleotides: TGTGCCAGCAGCTTAATGGGAAGCTCCTACAATGAGCAGTTCTTC. Protein: CASSLMGSSYNEQFF. The full variable domain, rest sourced from reference TRBV7-3 and TRBJ2-1, is GAGVSQTPSNKVTEKGKYVELRCDPISGHTALYWYRQSLGQGPEFLIYFQGTGAADDSGLPNDRFFAVRPEGSVSTLKIQRTERGDSAVYLCASSLMGSSYNEQFFGPGTRLTVL.

The chain couples TRBV30 to TRBJ1-3, with 7 nucleotides matching TRBD1. The CDR3 loop spans 18 amino acids. Trimming removed 0 bases from V and 4 bases from J; junction bases left unmatched: 15. The germline gives CDR1 GTSNPN, CDR2 SVGIG (reference sequence). The CDR3 here is CAWSVPITRGRRGNTIYF. The CDR3 DNA reads as TGTGCCTGGAGTGTACCCATCACGAGGGGGCGTAGAGGAAACACCATATATTTT.

Only one count was recorded for this clone. The genes are TRBV19 and TRBJ2-5; TRBD2 matches 8 bases. CDR1 and CDR2 (germline): LNHDA, SQIVND (reference sequence). The CDR3 has 13 residues. Losses at the gene ends were 9 bases for V and 6 bases for J; bases not matched to a gene: 9. DNA of the CDR3: TGTGCCAGCTGGAGCGGGAGTCAGAAGACCCAGTACTTC. Translating it yields CASWSGSQKTQYF.

V gene TRBV27 combines with J gene TRBJ2-1; possibly TRBD1 for D (6 bases). V was trimmed by 5 bases and J by 6 bases, leaving 17 bases between them. The CDR3 runs to 15 residues. Germline V gene sequence: CDR1 MNHEY, CDR2 SMNVEV (reference sequence). CDR3 nucleotide sequence: TGTGCCAGCAGTCGGGGACACCCGACAATCAATGAGCAGTTCTTC. Translation: CASSRGHPTINEQFF.

V is TRBV11-3 and J is TRBJ2-7, with D possibly being TRBD1 (6 bases). This CDR3 region has 13 residues. The V gene's germline CDR1 is SGHNT and CDR2 YENEEA. Trimming stripped 7 bases from V and 0 bases from J, with 10 bases between. The CDR3 nucleotides are TGTGCCAGCATGAGGGGGAGCTCCTACGAGCAGTACTTC. Translation: CASMRGSSYEQYF. The full variable domain, with the rest looked up from reference TRBV11-3 and TRBJ2-7, is EAGVVQSPRYKIIEKKQPVAFWCNPISGHNTLYWYLQNLGQGPELLIRYENEEAVDDSQLPKDRFSAERLKGVDSTLKIQPAELGDSAVYLCASMRGSSYEQYFGPGTRLTVT.

V gene TRBV18 combines with J gene TRBJ2-7; 8 nucleotides align to TRBD1. Germline values: CDR1 KGHSH, CDR2 LQKENI. J was trimmed by 7 bases and V by 5 bases; bases with no gene match: 10. The CDR3 consists of 14 residues. CDR3 in amino acids: CASSSTAGTGEQYF. CDR3 bases: TGTGCCAGCTCATCGACGGCCGGGACAGGTGAGCAGTACTTC.

The V and J genes are TRBV5-5 and TRBJ2-3; D is unresolved. Per the germline V gene, CDR1 is SGHKS and CDR2 is YYEKEE (reference sequence). There are 13 residues in the CDR3. Deletions cut 3 bases from V and 2 bases from J, with 7 bases between. The CDR3 region is CASSYQPTDTQYF. CDR3 nucleotide sequence: TGTGCCAGCAGCTACCAGCCCACAGATACGCAGTATTTT.